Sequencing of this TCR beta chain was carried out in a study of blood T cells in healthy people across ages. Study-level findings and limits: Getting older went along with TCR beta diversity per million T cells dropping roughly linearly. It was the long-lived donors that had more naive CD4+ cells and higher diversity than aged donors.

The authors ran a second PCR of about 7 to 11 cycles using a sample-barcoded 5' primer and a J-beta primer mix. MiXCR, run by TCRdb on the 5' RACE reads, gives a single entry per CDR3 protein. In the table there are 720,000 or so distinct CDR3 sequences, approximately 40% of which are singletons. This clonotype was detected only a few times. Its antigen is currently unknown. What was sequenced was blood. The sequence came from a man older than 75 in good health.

The CDR3 sequence: CSARAGTSGTEQFF. The DNA for the CDR3 is TGCAGTGCTAGAGCAGGGACTAGCGGGACCGAGCAGTTCTTC. The chain employs TRBV20-1 and TRBJ2-1; 13 nucleotides align to TRBD2. Trimming removed 1 base from V and 10 bases from J; junction bases left unmatched: 4. Per the germline V gene, CDR1 is DFQATT and CDR2 is SNEGSKA (reference sequence). CDR3 length equals 14 residues.